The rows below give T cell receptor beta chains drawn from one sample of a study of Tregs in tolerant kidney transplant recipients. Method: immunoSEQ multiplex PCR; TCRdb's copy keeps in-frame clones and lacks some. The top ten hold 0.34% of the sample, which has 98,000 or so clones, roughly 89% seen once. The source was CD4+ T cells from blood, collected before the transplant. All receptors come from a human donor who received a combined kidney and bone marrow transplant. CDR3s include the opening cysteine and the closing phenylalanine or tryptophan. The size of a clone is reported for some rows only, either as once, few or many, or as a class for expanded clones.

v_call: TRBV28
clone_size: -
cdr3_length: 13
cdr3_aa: CASSTTGVLEAFF

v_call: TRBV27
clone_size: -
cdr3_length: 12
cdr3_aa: CASSFFGGELFF

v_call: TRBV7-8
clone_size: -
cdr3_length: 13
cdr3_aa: CASSVDRDYGYTF

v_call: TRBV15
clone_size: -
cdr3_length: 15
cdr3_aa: CATSRKSTGAETQYF

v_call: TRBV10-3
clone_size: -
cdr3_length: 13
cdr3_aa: CAISGTGDNEQFF

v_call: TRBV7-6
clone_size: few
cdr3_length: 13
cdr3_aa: CASSLLAGDEQYF

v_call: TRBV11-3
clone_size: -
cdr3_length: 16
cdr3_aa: CASSLGGTSSYNEQFF

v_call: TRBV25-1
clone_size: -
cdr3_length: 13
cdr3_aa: CATSPGIRYEQYF

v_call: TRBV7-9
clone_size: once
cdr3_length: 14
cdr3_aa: CASSLRALNTEAFF

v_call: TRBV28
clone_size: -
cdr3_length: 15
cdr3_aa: CASSSLFGGNYGYTF

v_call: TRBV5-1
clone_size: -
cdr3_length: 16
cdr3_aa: CASSSRESQGSYEQYF

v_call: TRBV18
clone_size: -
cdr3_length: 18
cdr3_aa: CASTHRSGGALGVTEAFF

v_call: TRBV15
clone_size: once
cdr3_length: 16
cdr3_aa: CATSRDPGVSNQPQHF

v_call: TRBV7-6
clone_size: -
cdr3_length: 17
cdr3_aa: CASSPPGSQGGTYEQYF

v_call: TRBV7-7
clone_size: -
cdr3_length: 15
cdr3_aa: CASSLTSGRVDEQFF

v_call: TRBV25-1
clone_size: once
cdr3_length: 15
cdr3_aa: CASRDALAGLDEQFF

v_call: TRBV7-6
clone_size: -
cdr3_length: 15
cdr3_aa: CASSPGTDVFYGYTF

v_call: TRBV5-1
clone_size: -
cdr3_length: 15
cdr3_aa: CASSRSAQASNGYTF

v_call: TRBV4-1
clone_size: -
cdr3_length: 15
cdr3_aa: CASSLTSGTTYEQYF

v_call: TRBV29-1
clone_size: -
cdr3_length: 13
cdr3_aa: CSVGGGINYGYTF

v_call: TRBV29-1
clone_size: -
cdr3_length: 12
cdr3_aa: CSVEEFRVGYTF

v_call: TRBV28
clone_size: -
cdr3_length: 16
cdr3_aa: CASTRLAGGHPYEQYF

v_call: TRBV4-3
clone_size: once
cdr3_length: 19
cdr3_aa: CASSPTPGQGVRTDNEQFF

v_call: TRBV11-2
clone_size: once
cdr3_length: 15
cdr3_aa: CASSSLRGSGNTIYF

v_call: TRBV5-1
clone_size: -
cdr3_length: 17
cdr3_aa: CASSFPMAGQGSYEQYF

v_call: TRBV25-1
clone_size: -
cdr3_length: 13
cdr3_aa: CASNRGLGNEQFF

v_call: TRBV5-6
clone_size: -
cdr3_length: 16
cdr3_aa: CASSPQRGAHNQPQHF

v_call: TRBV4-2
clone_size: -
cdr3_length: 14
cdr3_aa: CASSRPDRESPLHF

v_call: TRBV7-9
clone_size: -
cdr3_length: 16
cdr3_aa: CASSLAVSLDRDGYTF